This TCR beta chain stems from a study of blood T cells in healthy people across ages. This CDR3 region has 14 residues. Trimming cost V 4 bases and J 5 bases, with 13 bases left between them. Using a J-beta primer mix together with a sample-barcoded 5' primer, a second PCR was run for about 7 to 12 cycles. From the 5' RACE reads, TCRdb called clonotypes with MiXCR, one entry per CDR3 protein. The table shows some 900,000 distinct CDR3 sequences, with 29% occurring only once. This clonotype was seen once. The sample was blood. This chain connects TRBV12-3 or TRBV12-4 to TRBJ2-3; D unresolved. This sequence was found in a woman older than 75 in good health. CDR3 nucleotides: TGTGCCAGCAGTTCTGGACGACCCCAAGATACGCAGTATTTT. It yields the protein CASSSGRPQDTQYF.